The entry that follows covers one T cell receptor (beta chain) sequence. This specimen belongs to a study of OX40 agonist ivuxolimab in advanced cancers. Using immunoSEQ multiplex PCR, the repertoire was profiled, and TCRdb retains in-frame clones only, with some absent. Among 77,000 or so clones listed, under 95% were seen once. The CDR3 is 16 amino acids. With V trimmed by 3 bases and J by 4 bases, 9 bases remained unmatched. Germline values: CDR1 MNHEY, CDR2 SMNVEV (reference sequence). The sequenced sample was CD4+ or CD8+ T cells sorted from blood, obtained in a trial of the OX40 agonist ivuxolimab. The source is an adult with an advanced solid tumor such as melanoma, head and neck, liver or kidney cancer. J is TRBJ2-7 and V is TRBV27, with TRBD1 matching over 10 bases. The CDR3 nucleotides are TGTGCCAGCAGTTTGATCGGGACAGGGGTCGTATACGAGCAGTACTTC. Its protein is CASSLIGTGVVYEQYF.